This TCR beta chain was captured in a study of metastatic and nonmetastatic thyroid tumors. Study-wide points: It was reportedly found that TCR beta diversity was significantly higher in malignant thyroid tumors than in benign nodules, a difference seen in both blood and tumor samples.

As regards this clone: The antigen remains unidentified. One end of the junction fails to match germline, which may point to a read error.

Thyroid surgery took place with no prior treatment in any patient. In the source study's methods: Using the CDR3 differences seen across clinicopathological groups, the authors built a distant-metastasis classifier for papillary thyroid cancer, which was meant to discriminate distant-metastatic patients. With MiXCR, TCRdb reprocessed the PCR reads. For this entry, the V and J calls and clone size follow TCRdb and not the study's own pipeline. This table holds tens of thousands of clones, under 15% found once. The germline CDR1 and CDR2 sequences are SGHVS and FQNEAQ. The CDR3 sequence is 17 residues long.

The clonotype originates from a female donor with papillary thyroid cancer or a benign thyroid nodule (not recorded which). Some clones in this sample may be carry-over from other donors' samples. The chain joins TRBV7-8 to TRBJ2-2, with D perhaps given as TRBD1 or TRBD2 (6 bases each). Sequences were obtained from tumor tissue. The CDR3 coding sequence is TGTGCCAGCAGCCCGCGGGACATACGAACCGGACGGGGGCAGCTTTTTTTT. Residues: CASSPRDIRTGRGQLFF.